A selection of T cell receptor beta chains follows, all from one sample in a study of blood T cell repertoires in COVID-19. The repertoire was sequenced with immunoSEQ multiplex PCR; TCRdb's copy has only in-frame clones and lacks some. The table has 200,000 to 250,000 clones, 70% to 85% seen once. What was sequenced was PBMCs or T cells enriched from blood (not recorded which). The receptor set was obtained from a woman aged 55 to 70 who had recovered from COVID-19. The conserved cysteine and the conserved F or W are not part of the CDR3 here.

v_call	j_call	cdr3_aa
TRBV27	TRBJ1-6	ASSLRGTGVGNSPLH
TRBV5-1	TRBJ2-7	ASSLNGQSSLYEQY
TRBV6-5	TRBJ2-7	ASNPVGGAYEQY
TRBV4-1	TRBJ1-6	ASSQLDRVYNSPLH
TRBV12-3/TRBV12-4	TRBJ2-1	ASSGLGYEQF
TRBV3-1/TRBV3-2	TRBJ2-7	ASGGNSYEQY
TRBV19	TRBJ2-1	ASSWGLYNEQF
TRBV29-1	TRBJ1-2	SVTGQDYGYT
TRBV9	TRBJ2-2	ASSVGTESNTGELF
TRBV6-4	TRBJ1-1	ASSGQGATEAF
TRBV12-3/TRBV12-4	TRBJ2-7	ASSFGWTGEQY
TRBV2	TRBJ2-1	ASSVRDNEQF
TRBV6-2/TRBV6-3	TRBJ1-2	ASSATMWGRDGYT
TRBV10-3	TRBJ2-7	AISEDREIYEQY
TRBV6-5	TRBJ2-7	ASSYLTDNSYEQY
TRBV14	TRBJ2-2	ASSWGPANTGELF
TRBV19	TRBJ2-1	ASAMTGMKSNEQF
TRBV7-2	TRBJ1-2	ASSSQMVGYT
TRBV13	TRBJ2-5	ASSLGTMAKLADKETQY
TRBV6-5	TRBJ1-2	ASSSGTGVGGYT
TRBV18	TRBJ2-1	ASSPRGGSSYNEQF
TRBV7-7	TRBJ2-5	ASSITGTGAGETQY
TRBV28	TRBJ2-5	ASSLGGTSGGRAQY
TRBV20-1	TRBJ1-5	SASATSQGDYSNQPQH
TRBV6-2/TRBV6-3	TRBJ2-7	ASSSFFEQY
TRBV3-1/TRBV3-2	TRBJ1-1	ASSPLRGTEAF
TRBV6-1	TRBJ1-2	ASSETSGTGERRGYT
TRBV7-9	TRBJ2-7	ASSLVDREQY
TRBV25-1	TRBJ2-1	ASRDSTGAPYNEQF
TRBV12-3/TRBV12-4	TRBJ2-7	ASSPRQAGEQY
TRBV7-2	TRBJ2-7	ASSIGLAGRRNYEQY
TRBV27	TRBJ2-4	ASSLNPPGLAGGGKNIQY
TRBV19	TRBJ2-1	ASTPGSYNEQF
TRBV7-2	TRBJ1-6	ASTLRGQGNNSPLH
TRBV19	TRBJ1-3	ASSTTARNTIY
TRBV7-2	TRBJ2-3	ASSLEEAGGPTDTQY
TRBV5-5	TRBJ1-4	ASSLAGGTWGNEKLF
TRBV19	TRBJ1-2	ASTSWGEWDGYT
TRBV18	TRBJ2-3	ASSRTGGDTDTQY
TRBV11-2	TRBJ2-2	ASSFNTGVNTGELF
TRBV5-8	TRBJ1-3	ASSFFLGTARTSGNTIY
TRBV11-1	TRBJ2-3	ASSLEPRGSTDTQY
TRBV5-1	TRBJ2-1	ASSLGTGRATGEQF
TRBV27	TRBJ2-7	ASSLGGWDRGYEQY
TRBV9	TRBJ2-2	ASSVAQTHNTRELF
TRBV19	TRBJ2-7	ASSSLASDLYEQY
TRBV30	TRBJ2-7	AWSVTGREQY
TRBV12-3/TRBV12-4	TRBJ1-5	ASRQGNQPQH
TRBV2	TRBJ2-5	ASSERLVSFETQY
TRBV2	TRBJ1-5	ASSEDEGPQH